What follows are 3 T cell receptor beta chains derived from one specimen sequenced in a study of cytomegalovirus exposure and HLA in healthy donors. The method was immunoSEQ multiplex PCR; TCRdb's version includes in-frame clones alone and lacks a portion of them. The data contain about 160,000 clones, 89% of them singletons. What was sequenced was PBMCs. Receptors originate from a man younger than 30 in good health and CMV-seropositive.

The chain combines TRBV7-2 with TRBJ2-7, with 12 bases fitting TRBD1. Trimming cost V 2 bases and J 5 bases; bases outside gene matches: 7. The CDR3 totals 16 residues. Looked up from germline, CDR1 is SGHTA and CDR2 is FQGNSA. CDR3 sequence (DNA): TGTGCCAGCAGCTTACAATGGGACAGGGGGCATAACGAGCAGTACTTC. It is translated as CASSLQWDRGHNEQYF.

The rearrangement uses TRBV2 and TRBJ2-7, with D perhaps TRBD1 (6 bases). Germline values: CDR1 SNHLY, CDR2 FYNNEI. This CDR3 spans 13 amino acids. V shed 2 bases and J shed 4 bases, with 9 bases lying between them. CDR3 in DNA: TGTGCCAGCAGTGAAACAGGGTTATACGAGCAGTACTTC. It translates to CASSETGLYEQYF.

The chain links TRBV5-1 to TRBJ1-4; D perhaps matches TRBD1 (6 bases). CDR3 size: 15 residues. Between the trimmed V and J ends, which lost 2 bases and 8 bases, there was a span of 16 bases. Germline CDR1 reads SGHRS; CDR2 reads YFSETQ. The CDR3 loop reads CASSFIGRGGEKLFF. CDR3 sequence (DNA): TGCGCCAGCAGCTTCATCGGCAGGGGAGGGGAAAAACTGTTTTTT.